This TCR beta chain was identified in a study of blood T cell repertoires in COVID-19. The protocol was immunoSEQ multiplex PCR, while the TCRdb copy is restricted to in-frame clones and leaves out a portion. Of approximately 380,000 clones detected, 85% appear once; the ten largest clones hold 3.5% to 4%. The source is a woman aged 18-29 years with acute or convalescent COVID-19. Sequencing was carried out using peripheral blood.

The CDR3 coding sequence is TGTGCCAGCAGCATTGGGACAGGACCCTATGGCTACACCTTC. Translating it yields CASSIGTGPYGYTF. This chain connects TRBV5-6 to TRBJ1-2; TRBD1 matches 8 bases. The CDR3 is 14 amino acids. Germline loops: CDR1 SGHDT, CDR2 YYEEEE. V lost 4 bases and J lost 4; bases outside the gene matches: 6.